This TCR beta chain was identified during a study of beta chain features in type 1 diabetes. Per germline, CDR1 SGHTA and CDR2 FQGNSA. CDR3 length: 13 amino acids. Deletions cut 3 bases from V and 4 bases from J, with 9 bases between. Investigators reverse transcribed all isolated RNA, so they sequenced expressed TCRB transcripts. Only in-frame clones appear in the TCRdb table, and some are missing; sequencing was by immunoSEQ multiplex PCR. In the table there are 600,000 to 650,000 clones, about 16% of which are singletons. This clone was recorded a few times. Other DNA sequences within the sample encode an identical CDR3.

The clonotype was recovered from a man younger than 35 in good health. The V and J genes are TRBV7-2 and TRBJ2-5, with D possibly being TRBD1 (5 bases). The sequenced sample consisted of naive CD4+ T cells from blood. This CDR3 is CASSFERGETQYF. The CDR3 DNA reads TGTGCCAGCAGCTTTGAAAGGGGAGAGACCCAGTACTTC.